The sequence of this T cell receptor beta chain was determined in a study of CXCR3-negative and CXCR3-positive naive CD8 T cells. General study findings and limits: Memory, not naive, CXCR3-negative and CXCR3-positive cells differed in TRBV-TRBJ usage. Greater hydrophobicity was found in TRB CDR3s of CXCR3-positive naive cells than of CXCR3-negative naive cells.

TRB cDNA libraries were made by UMI-labeled 5' RACE. Following a re-call of the 5' RACE reads, TCRdb has one entry per CDR3 protein and lacks DNA. In total, the table holds under 150,000 distinct CDR3 sequences. The CDR3 runs to 15 residues. CDR1 and CDR2 from the germline V gene are MDHEN and SYDVKM. Concerning this clonotype itself: Its antigen is unknown.

The V and J genes are TRBV28 and TRBJ2-2; TCRdb designates TRBD2, a call that cannot be tested without DNA. The source of this sequence is a human donor in good health. Some clones in this sample may be carry-over from other donors' samples. Sequenced material: naive CXCR3+ CD8+ T cells from blood. Subset here: CD45RO-CCR7+CD27+CD95- naive CD8+ T cells expressing CXCR3 (TNR3+). CDR3 residues: CASSPRTSYTGELFF.